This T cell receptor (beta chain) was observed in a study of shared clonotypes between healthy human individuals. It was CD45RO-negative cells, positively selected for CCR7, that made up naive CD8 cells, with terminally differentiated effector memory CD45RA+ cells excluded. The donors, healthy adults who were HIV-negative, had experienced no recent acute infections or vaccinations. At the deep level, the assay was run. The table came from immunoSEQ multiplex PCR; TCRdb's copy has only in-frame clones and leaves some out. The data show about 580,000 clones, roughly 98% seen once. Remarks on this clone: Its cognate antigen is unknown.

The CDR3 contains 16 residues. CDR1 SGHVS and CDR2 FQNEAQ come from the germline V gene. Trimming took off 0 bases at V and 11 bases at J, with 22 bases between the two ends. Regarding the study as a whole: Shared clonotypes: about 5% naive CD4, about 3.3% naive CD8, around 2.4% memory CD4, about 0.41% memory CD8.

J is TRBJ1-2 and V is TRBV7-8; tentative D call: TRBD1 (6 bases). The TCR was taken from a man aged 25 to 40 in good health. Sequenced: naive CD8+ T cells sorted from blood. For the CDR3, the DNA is TGTGCCAGCAGCTTAGCGCTAATTAGGGACACGGTCCGGTACACCTTC. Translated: CASSLALIRDTVRYTF.